The 29 T cell receptor beta chains reported below all come from one sample, sequenced in a study of cytomegalovirus exposure and HLA in healthy donors. The study ran its PCR with 60 Vbeta and 13 Jbeta primers. The assay was immunoSEQ multiplex PCR, and TCRdb's table has in-frame clones only and misses some. In the table there are about 140,000 clones, 70% to 80% of which are singletons. Sequencing input: PBMCs. Every receptor here comes from a man aged 35 to 55 in good health and CMV-seropositive.

This sequence joins TRBV28 and TRBJ1-1, with D unresolved. CDR1 is MDHEN and CDR2 is SYDVKM in the germline V gene. The CDR3 runs 13 residues. V was cut by 4 bases and J by 1 base, with 7 bases left in between. CDR3 protein: CASSSPRNTEAFF. CDR3 coding DNA: TGTGCCAGCAGTTCCCCCCGGAACACTGAAGCTTTCTTT.

The CDR3 region is CAWRPRLASRGAKNIQYF. The CDR3 nucleotides read TGTGCCTGGAGGCCGAGACTAGCGTCTAGAGGGGCCAAAAACATTCAGTACTTC. The chain is built from TRBV30 and TRBJ2-4, with TRBD2 matching over 8 bases. J gave up 1 base and V 3 bases, and 14 bases lay outside the gene matches. Germline V gene sequence: CDR1 GTSNPN, CDR2 SVGIG (reference sequence). The CDR3 contains 18 residues.

The CDR3 nucleotides read TGTGCCAGCAGTGAAAGGGTATCAGGGGGCGAAAAACTGTTTTTT. Protein: CASSERVSGGEKLFF. This sequence joins TRBV2 and TRBJ1-4; 8 nucleotides line up with TRBD1. Germline values: CDR1 SNHLY, CDR2 FYNNEI. With V trimmed by 2 bases and J by 8 bases, 7 bases remained unmatched. The CDR3 length is 15 residues.

The chain uses TRBV19 and TRBJ2-6; TRBD2 might be the D (6 bases). Germline V gene sequence: CDR1 LNHDA, CDR2 SQIVND (reference sequence). V was clipped by 3 bases and J by 0 bases, with 18 bases between them. CDR3 length: 19 residues. The CDR3 reads CASSISGNGRYSGANVLTF. CDR3 in DNA: TGTGCCAGTAGTATTTCAGGAAACGGGAGATACTCTGGGGCCAACGTCCTGACTTTC.

CDR3: CASSPSGHYGYTF. In nucleotides, the CDR3 is TGCGCCAGCAGCCCCTCAGGGCACTATGGCTACACCTTC. The chain joins TRBV5-1 to TRBJ1-2; TRBD1 is a possible D gene (5 bases). The length of the CDR3 is 13 residues. Trimming removed 4 bases at V and 3 bases at J, with 10 bases between. Looked up from germline, CDR1 is SGHRS and CDR2 is YFSETQ.

The V gene is TRBV6-6, the J gene TRBJ1-5, with 12 bases that match TRBD1. V lost 5 bases to trimming and J lost 7 bases; unmatched junction nucleotides: 6. CDR3 length equals 15 residues. In germline, CDR1 is MNHNY, CDR2 SVGAGI (reference sequence). The CDR3 loop is CASSPGTGGLQPQHF. The CDR3 region has the DNA TGTGCCAGCAGTCCCGGGACAGGGGGCCTACAGCCCCAGCATTTT.

This clone was seen only a few times. The CDR3 region has the DNA TGTGCCAGTAGTATAGGGAGAGGGAACACCGGGGAGCTGTTTTTT. Protein sequence: CASSIGRGNTGELFF. V is TRBV19 and J is TRBJ2-2; unclear D gene. Germline CDR1 reads LNHDA; CDR2 reads SQIVND (reference sequence). V was pared by 1 base and J by 1 base, with 7 bases between. This CDR3 region has 15 residues.

The chain uses TRBV6-6 and TRBJ1-5; no clear D gene. Between the trimmed V and J ends, which lost 7 bases and 7 bases, there was a span of 11 bases. Germline values: CDR1 MNHNY, CDR2 SVGAGI (reference sequence). The CDR3 length is 12 residues. The CDR3 sequence: CASTGGGQPQHF. The CDR3 DNA follows: TGTGCCAGCACGGGAGGAGGCCAGCCCCAGCATTTT.

The CDR3 region is CASSSGLTITDTQYF. In DNA form, the CDR3 reads TGCGCCAGCAGCTCAGGACTAACCATCACAGATACGCAGTATTTT. The chain couples TRBV5-1 to TRBJ2-3, with TRBD2 as a possible D gene (6 bases). Germline CDR1 and CDR2: SGHRS and YFSETQ. The V and J ends lost 3 bases and 2 bases respectively, with 13 bases between them. The CDR3 is 15 residues long.

The genes are TRBV4-2 and TRBJ1-4; a weak D match, TRBD1 (6 bases). CDR1 and CDR2 from the germline V gene are LGHNA and YNFKEQ. This CDR3 is 16 amino acids long. The germline V and J ends were trimmed by 1 base and 0 bases, with 9 bases remaining between them. As DNA, the CDR3 is TGTGCCAGCAGCCAAGGGACAGTGTCAACTAATGAAAAACTGTTTTTT. This translates into CASSQGTVSTNEKLFF.

The rearrangement links TRBV27 to TRBJ1-5; 7 bases align to TRBD1. Germline CDR1 is MNHEY and CDR2 is SMNVEV (reference sequence). The V gene end was trimmed by 4 bases and the J gene end by 0 bases; junction bases not matched to a gene: 0. CDR3 size: 14 residues. CDR3 DNA: TGTGCCAGCAGTTGGACAGGTAGCAATCAGCCCCAGCATTTT. This sequence encodes CASSWTGSNQPQHF.

This chain joins TRBV7-2 and TRBJ1-6, with D unclear. Per germline, CDR1 SGHTA and CDR2 FQGNSA. This CDR3 has 15 amino acids. V was trimmed by 3 bases and J by 3 bases, leaving 9 bases between them. In DNA, the CDR3 is TGTGCCAGCAGCTTTCGAGGAATCTATAATTCACCCCTCCACTTT. It translates to CASSFRGIYNSPLHF.

V and J are TRBV6-6 and TRBJ1-2, with 7 bases that match TRBD1. In germline, CDR1 is MNHNY, CDR2 SVGAGI (reference sequence). Losses at the gene ends were 3 bases for V and 4 bases for J; bases not matched to a gene: 5. The CDR3 covers 14 residues. Here the CDR3 reads CASSYPGQSYGYTF. The CDR3 DNA reads as TGTGCCAGCAGTTATCCGGGACAGTCCTATGGCTACACCTTC.

This clone came up a few times. CDR3: CASSIGESYEQYF. Here the CDR3 DNA reads TGTGCCAGTAGTATTGGGGAGTCCTACGAGCAGTACTTC. The chain is built from TRBV19 and TRBJ2-7; D may be TRBD2 (5 bases). CDR1 LNHDA and CDR2 SQIVND come from the germline V gene (reference sequence). Trimming removed 3 bases at V and 1 base at J, with 7 bases between. This CDR3 comprises 13 residues. Full variable domain (outside the CDR3, taken from reference TRBV19 and TRBJ2-7): DGGITQSPKYLFRKEGQNVTLSCEQNLNHDAMYWYRQDPGQGLRLIYYSQIVNDFQKGDIAEGYSVSREKKESFPLTVTSAQKNPTAFYLCASSIGESYEQYFGPGTRLTVT.

The V gene is TRBV19, the J gene TRBJ1-5, with TRBD1 matching 9 bases. The trim removed 7 bases at V and 6 bases at J, leaving 13 bases unmatched. CDR1 and CDR2 from the germline V gene are LNHDA and SQIVND (reference sequence). The CDR3 is 16 amino acids. The CDR3 loop reads CASTGTGSVRTQPQHF. In nucleotides, the CDR3 is TGTGCCAGTACCGGGACAGGGAGCGTCCGGACTCAGCCCCAGCATTTT. The variable domain in full, with the rest retrieved from reference TRBV19 and TRBJ1-5, is DGGITQSPKYLFRKEGQNVTLSCEQNLNHDAMYWYRQDPGQGLRLIYYSQIVNDFQKGDIAEGYSVSREKKESFPLTVTSAQKNPTAFYLCASTGTGSVRTQPQHFGDGTRLSIL.

This clone was seen a handful of times. V gene TRBV7-9 combines with J gene TRBJ1-1; D is ambiguous. Germline V gives CDR1 SEHNR, CDR2 FQNEAQ (reference sequence). The V end lost 1 base, the J end lost 10 bases, and 16 bases lay between the germline ends. CDR3 length equals 14 residues. The CDR3 bases are TGTGCCAGCAGCTTAGGAACAGTAGGTGGGAGAGCTTTCTTT. Translating it yields CASSLGTVGGRAFF.

The chain carries TRBV11-2 and TRBJ1-6; possibly TRBD1 for D (6 bases). Trimming left V 5 bases short and J 5 bases short, with 13 bases between. The CDR3 totals 15 residues. Germline CDR1 SGHAT, CDR2 FQNNGV. In DNA, the CDR3 is TGTGCCAGCAGCCCGACAGGATGGGATAATTCACCCCTCCACTTT. It translates to CASSPTGWDNSPLHF.

V usage is TRBV7-2 and J usage is TRBJ2-4; the D gene is possibly TRBD1 (5 bases). This CDR3 contains 14 residues. Germline assignment: CDR1 SGHTA and CDR2 FQGNSA. Trimming shortened V by 1 base and J by 8 bases, and 12 bases separated the two germline ends. The chain's CDR3 is CASSLGSRVDIQYF. The CDR3 DNA is TGTGCCAGCAGCTTAGGAAGCAGGGTCGACATTCAGTACTTC.

This clone was detected only a few times. The chain uses TRBV5-1 and TRBJ1-2, with D unresolved. The CDR3 loop spans 12 amino acids. Germline values: CDR1 SGHRS, CDR2 YFSETQ. V shed 2 bases and J shed 6 bases, with 8 bases lying between them. CDR3 in DNA: TGCGCCAGCAGCTTACCCTCGGATGGCTACACCTTC. Translated: CASSLPSDGYTF.

The chain uses TRBV30 and TRBJ2-7; D gene unclear. The CDR3 totals 11 residues. The germline V and J ends were trimmed by 4 bases and 5 bases, with 9 bases remaining between them. The germline gives CDR1 GTSNPN, CDR2 SVGIG (reference sequence). CDR3: CAWTRRNEQYF. CDR3 coding DNA: TGTGCCTGGACCAGGCGCAACGAGCAGTACTTC. Combining the CDR3 with reference TRBV30 and TRBJ2-7 gives the whole variable domain SQTIHQWPATLVQPVGSPLSLECTVEGTSNPNLYWYRQAAGRGLQLLFYSVGIGQISSEVPQNLSASRPQDRQFILSSKKLLLSDSGFYLCAWTRRNEQYFGPGTRLTVT.

The chain uses TRBV5-1 and TRBJ1-4; 7 positions agree with TRBD1. The ends lost 4 bases at V and 2 bases at J; junction bases unmatched: 8. The CDR3 totals 16 residues. Germline CDR1 reads SGHRS; CDR2 reads YFSETQ. The DNA for the CDR3 is TGCGCCAGCAGCCCAGAACAGGGGTGGACTAATGAAAAACTGTTTTTT. Its translation is CASSPEQGWTNEKLFF.

The chain combines TRBV19 with TRBJ2-7; maybe TRBD1 (5 bases). Germline values: CDR1 LNHDA, CDR2 SQIVND (reference sequence). There are 14 residues in the CDR3. Trimming took off 7 bases at V and 5 bases at J, with 18 bases between the two ends. The CDR3 loop reads CASTPDMDRNEQYF. The DNA of the CDR3 is TGTGCCAGTACTCCGGACATGGACCGGAACGAGCAGTACTTC.

Written as DNA, the CDR3 is TGCAGTGTACTAGCGGGATACGAGCAGTACTTC. It encodes CSVLAGYEQYF. The V gene is TRBV20-1, the J gene TRBJ2-7; 10 nucleotides align to TRBD2. CDR3 length: 11 amino acids. V dropped 7 bases and J dropped 4; count of bases not matched to a gene: 1. Germline V gene lookup returns CDR1 DFQATT and CDR2 SNEGSKA (reference sequence).

This clone was detected a few times. The rearrangement links TRBV10-3 to TRBJ1-2; perhaps TRBD1 as D (6 bases). The CDR3 runs 15 residues. In germline, CDR1 is ENHRY, CDR2 SYGVKD. The V end lost 0 bases, the J end lost 5 bases, and 13 bases lay between the germline ends. The CDR3 DNA follows: TGTGCCATCAGTGAGTCTGGACAGAGCCTTTATGGCTACACCTTC. Residues: CAISESGQSLYGYTF.

The V gene is TRBV19, the J gene TRBJ1-4; D not resolved. The CDR3 has 17 residues. V lost 2 bases to trimming and J lost 8 bases, with 21 bases between them. Germline CDR1 and CDR2: LNHDA and SQIVND (reference sequence). The CDR3 DNA reads as TGTGCCAGTAGTATACTCATTCCGGCTACCGCGGGGGAAAAACTGTTTTTT. This translates into CASSILIPATAGEKLFF. Drawing the rest from reference TRBV19 and TRBJ1-4, the complete variable domain is DGGITQSPKYLFRKEGQNVTLSCEQNLNHDAMYWYRQDPGQGLRLIYYSQIVNDFQKGDIAEGYSVSREKKESFPLTVTSAQKNPTAFYLCASSILIPATAGEKLFFGSGTQLSVL.

Comments on this clone: The junction differs from germline at one of its ends, possibly a read error. The chain couples TRBV7-9 to TRBJ1-2, with D possibly being TRBD1 (5 bases). Germline V gives CDR1 SEHNR, CDR2 FQNEAQ (reference sequence). The CDR3 is 15 residues long. DNA for the CDR3: TGTTCCAGCGGGGGGGACGGCCGGAGGTTGGATGGCTACACCTTC. Its translation is CSSGGDGRRLDGYTF.

This rearrangement joins TRBV5-1 to TRBJ2-3; D might be TRBD2 (6 bases). V gave up 4 bases and J gave up 0 bases, with 15 bases separating them. CDR3 length: 16 amino acids. Germline loops: CDR1 SGHRS, CDR2 YFSETQ. CDR3 region: CASSPRLGSSTDTQYF. As DNA, the CDR3 is TGCGCCAGCAGCCCAAGACTAGGTTCTAGCACAGATACGCAGTATTTT.

This chain joins TRBV11-2 and TRBJ2-1; 8 nucleotides match TRBD2. This CDR3 region has 16 residues. V trimming: 5 bases; J trimming: 4 bases; junction bases outside the gene matches: 10. CDR1 SGHAT and CDR2 FQNNGV come from the germline V gene. The CDR3 here is CASSPVRGARYNEQFF. Written as DNA, the CDR3 is TGTGCCAGCAGCCCGGTGCGGGGGGCACGATACAATGAGCAGTTCTTC.

This chain connects TRBV7-9 to TRBJ2-7, with D perhaps matching TRBD1 (6 bases). The germline gives CDR1 SEHNR, CDR2 FQNEAQ (reference sequence). With 3 bases removed from V and 1 base from J, the gap between germline ends came to 7 bases. This CDR3 contains 13 residues. The CDR3 reads CASSLDSSYEQYF. The CDR3 DNA reads TGTGCCAGCAGCTTGGACAGTTCCTACGAGCAGTACTTC.